Following are 21 T cell receptor beta chains from one sample sequenced in a study of blood T cell repertoires in COVID-19. Only in-frame clones appear in the TCRdb table, and some are missing; sequencing was by immunoSEQ multiplex PCR. This sample has 350,000 to 400,000 clones, with approximately 90% found just once. Sequenced: PBMCs or T cells enriched from blood (not recorded which). The source of these receptors is a young woman who had recovered from COVID-19.

The V and J genes are TRBV7-6 and TRBJ2-2, with 9 bases matching TRBD1. With 5 bases clipped from V and 1 base from J, the junction kept 2 bases outside the gene matches. The germline V gene has CDR1 SGHVS and CDR2 FNYEAQ. The CDR3 totals 15 residues. In DNA, the CDR3 is TGTGCCAGCAGCGGGACAGGGATGAACACCGGGGAGCTGTTTTTT. The encoded protein is CASSGTGMNTGELFF.

Remarks on this clone: Within the sample, other DNA sequences also encode this same CDR3. This chain connects TRBV29-1 to TRBJ1-5; D is possibly TRBD1 (5 bases). The CDR3 runs to 13 residues. Trimming took 4 bases from V and 2 from J, leaving 9 bases between them. Germline V gene lookup returns CDR1 SQVTM and CDR2 ANQGSEA. Here the CDR3 DNA reads TGCAGCGTTGTGCAGGGTGGCAATCAGCCCCAGCATTTT. It codes for CSVVQGGNQPQHF. The whole variable domain, filled in from reference TRBV29-1 and TRBJ1-5, reads SAVISQKPSRDICQRGTSLTIQCQVDSQVTMMFWYRQQPGQSLTLIATANQGSEATYESGFVIDKFPISRPNLTFSTLTVSNMSPEDSSIYLCSVVQGGNQPQHFGDGTRLSIL.

The chain combines TRBV7-2 with TRBJ2-5, with TRBD2 identical over 7 bases. CDR1 is SGHTA, CDR2 FQGNSA, per germline. This CDR3 has 15 amino acids. The ends lost 4 bases at V and 5 bases at J; junction bases unmatched: 10. The CDR3 sequence: CASSSRRQGGETQYF. As DNA, the CDR3 is TGTGCCAGCAGCTCCCGTCGGCAGGGAGGGGAGACCCAGTACTTC.

The rearrangement joins TRBV4-1 to TRBJ1-2; a possible D gene is TRBD1 (6 bases). The CDR3 runs to 16 residues. Germline CDR1 is MGHRA and CDR2 is YSYEKL. V lost 8 bases and J lost 3, with 22 bases in between. The CDR3 sequence: CASRSVGGDGHYGYTF. In DNA, the CDR3 is TGCGCCAGCCGATCCGTTGGGGGCGACGGACACTATGGCTACACCTTC.

The rearrangement joins TRBV4-1 to TRBJ1-2; a weak D match, TRBD1 (5 bases). Per the germline V gene, CDR1 is MGHRA and CDR2 is YSYEKL. The CDR3 is 13 residues long. Trimming pared 2 bases from V and 5 bases from J, leaving 9 bases between. The CDR3 nucleotides are TGCGCCAGCAGCCAATTGGGGGGTTATGGCTACACCTTC. It encodes CASSQLGGYGYTF.

The rearrangement joins TRBV5-6 to TRBJ2-2, with 7 bases lining up with TRBD2. The CDR3 runs to 14 residues. The germline V gene has CDR1 SGHDT and CDR2 YYEEEE. V lost 4 bases to trimming and J lost 6 bases; unmatched junction nucleotides: 6. CDR3 region: CASSPDRGAGELFF. In DNA, the CDR3 is TGTGCCAGCAGCCCTGATCGGGGGGCCGGGGAGCTGTTTTTT.

The genes are TRBV6-1 and TRBJ1-6; D unresolved. CDR1 and CDR2 from the germline V gene are MNHNS and SASEGT. Trimming removed 3 bases from V and 3 bases from J, with 9 bases in between. The CDR3 has 15 residues. The CDR3 DNA sequence: TGTGCCAGCAGTGATGGGCAAGACTATAATTCACCCCTCCACTTT. Translation: CASSDGQDYNSPLHF.

This chain uses TRBV9 with TRBJ1-1; 8 bases map to TRBD1. The V gene's germline CDR1 is SGDLS and CDR2 YYNGEE. V dropped 0 bases and J dropped 9; count of bases not matched to a gene: 10. The CDR3 is 15 amino acids. The DNA for the CDR3 is TGTGCCAGCAGCGTAGCTGTTGAGGACAGGGCGAAAGCTTTCTTT. Translated: CASSVAVEDRAKAFF.

This chain uses TRBV6-5 with TRBJ1-5; TRBD1 is a possible D gene (6 bases). The ends were cut back, 8 bases at V and 0 bases at J, with 14 bases in the middle. Germline V CDR1 and CDR2: MNHEY, SVGAGI. The CDR3 has 15 residues. The CDR3 sequence is CASGQGQYSNQPQHF. CDR3 in DNA: TGTGCCAGCGGGCAGGGGCAATATAGCAATCAGCCCCAGCATTTT.

A remark on this clone: This sample includes further DNA sequences coding for the same CDR3. The chain recombines TRBV5-1 with TRBJ2-2, with a weak D call TRBD1 (6 bases). V gave up 1 base and J gave up 1 base, with 8 bases separating them. Germline loops: CDR1 SGHRS, CDR2 YFSETQ. CDR3 length equals 15 residues. The CDR3 DNA reads TGCGCCAGCAGCTTGCGGACAGAGAACACCGGGGAGCTGTTTTTT. Its protein is CASSLRTENTGELFF.

J is TRBJ1-3 and V is TRBV5-1, with 7 bases that match TRBD1. Germline V gene lookup returns CDR1 SGHRS and CDR2 YFSETQ. V was clipped by 1 base and J by 3 bases; unmatched bases: 7. The CDR3 totals 16 residues. The CDR3: CASSLNTGASGNTIYF. The CDR3 region has the DNA TGCGCCAGCAGCTTGAATACAGGGGCTAGTGGAAACACCATATATTTT.

The chain has TRBV18 and TRBJ1-4; unclear D gene. V lost 2 bases and J lost 4, with 8 bases in between. The CDR3 is 14 amino acids. Germline-derived CDR1 and CDR2 are KGHSH and LQKENI. The CDR3 DNA sequence: TGTGCCAGCTCACCAGGAGGGTTTAATGAAAAACTGTTTTTT. Its translation: CASSPGGFNEKLFF.

The V gene is TRBV19, the J gene TRBJ1-2; TRBD1 matches at 7 bases. The CDR3 loop spans 14 amino acids. The ends lost 5 bases at V and 0 bases at J; junction bases unmatched: 3. Germline V gives CDR1 LNHDA, CDR2 SQIVND (reference sequence). Written as DNA, the CDR3 is TGTGCCAGTAGTGAGGGGGCGACTAACTATGGCTACACCTTC. Protein product: CASSEGATNYGYTF.

This rearrangement joins TRBV19 to TRBJ1-2; perhaps TRBD1 as D (6 bases). The CDR3 sequence is 17 residues long. CDR1 is LNHDA and CDR2 is SQIVND in the germline V gene (reference sequence). V lost 1 base and J lost 6, with 21 bases in between. The CDR3 spells CASSIGGAGGPFDGYTF. Written as DNA, the CDR3 is TGTGCCAGTAGTATAGGCGGAGCCGGGGGGCCGTTTGATGGCTACACCTTC.

This clone was observed a single time. The CDR3 coding sequence is TGTGCCAGCAGTGACAGGAACACCGGGGAGCTGTTTTTT. Its translation is CASSDRNTGELFF. The chain is built from TRBV12-3 or TRBV12-4 and TRBJ2-2; D possibly corresponds to TRBD1 (5 bases). The CDR3 runs 13 residues. V lost 5 bases to trimming and J lost 1 base, with 5 bases between them.

V is TRBV11-2 and J is TRBJ1-6; 7 positions match TRBD1. This CDR3 has 13 amino acids. V was pared by 10 bases and J by 3 bases, with 3 bases of the junction left unmatched. Per the germline V gene, CDR1 is SGHAT and CDR2 is FQNNGV. The CDR3 here is CATGTDYNSPLHF. CDR3 sequence (DNA): TGTGCCACGGGGACAGACTATAATTCACCCCTCCACTTT.

CDR3 DNA: TGTGCCAGCAGCTCCTCGGCGGGGGGGCACACCGGGGAGCTGTTTTTT. This gives the protein CASSSSAGGHTGELFF. This chain joins TRBV7-6 and TRBJ2-2; 9 bases agree with TRBD2. After removal of 4 bases from V and 3 bases from J, the junction contained 6 bases not matched to a gene. CDR1 is SGHVS, CDR2 FNYEAQ, per germline. The CDR3 loop spans 16 amino acids.

CDR3 DNA sequence: TGTGCCAGCAGCTTCCCCCCAGGGCGGAAAAAGTCAGATACGCAGTATTTT. Encoded protein: CASSFPPGRKKSDTQYF. V is TRBV7-9 and J is TRBJ2-3; D is perhaps TRBD1 (5 bases). The CDR3 extends over 17 amino acids. Germline assignment: CDR1 SEHNR and CDR2 FQNEAQ (reference sequence). The ends were cut back, 3 bases at V and 4 bases at J, with 20 bases in the middle.

The chain uses TRBV6-5 and TRBJ1-5; D remains unclear. CDR3 length: 16 amino acids. Looked up from germline, CDR1 is MNHEY and CDR2 is SVGAGI. V lost 2 bases to trimming and J lost 0 bases, with 11 bases between them. The CDR3 DNA sequence: TGTGCCAGCAGTTACCCCCCACAAGTTAGCAATCAGCCCCAGCATTTT. Its protein is CASSYPPQVSNQPQHF.

The chain combines TRBV28 with TRBJ1-5; TRBD1 agrees at 7 bases. CDR3 length equals 17 residues. Germline CDR1 and CDR2: MDHEN and SYDVKM. J lost 7 bases, V lost 3 bases, and 15 bases had no gene match. The DNA of the CDR3 is TGTGCCAGCAGTTTCCCCACCTCGGAGGGGGCAAGGCAGCCCCAGCATTTT. It specifies CASSFPTSEGARQPQHF.

The rearrangement links TRBV4-1 to TRBJ2-5; 7 nucleotides agree with TRBD2. The CDR3 spans 14 residues. V lost 0 bases, J lost 2 bases, and 0 bases stayed unmatched. Germline CDR1 is MGHRA and CDR2 is YSYEKL. The CDR3 nucleotides read TGCGCCAGCAGCCAAGAGCGGGGGCAAGAGACCCAGTACTTC. Translating gives CASSQERGQETQYF.